The 12 T cell receptor beta chains below come from one sample, sequenced in a study of cytotoxic CD8 clonotypes in ibrutinib-treated CLL. Generated by immunoSEQ multiplex PCR, the TCRdb table keeps only in-frame clones and is missing some. The repertoire holds about 84,000 clones, with 86% as singletons. Sequenced here: PBMCs, sampled before ibrutinib treatment. The receptors come from a human donor with chronic lymphocytic leukemia.

The DNA for the CDR3 is TGTGCCAGCTCACCGGACACCCTTTCGAACACTGAAGCTTTCTTT. This encodes CASSPDTLSNTEAFF. The J gene is TRBJ1-1, the V gene TRBV18; D is perhaps TRBD1 (5 bases). Trimming took off 3 bases at V and 1 base at J, with 12 bases between the two ends. The CDR3 sequence is 15 residues long. Germline V gene sequence: CDR1 KGHSH, CDR2 LQKENI.

This rearrangement joins TRBV5-1 to TRBJ2-7, with 13 bases that match TRBD2. The CDR3 runs to 16 residues. After removal of 4 bases from V and 5 bases from J, the junction contained 9 bases not matched to a gene. Germline CDR1 is SGHRS and CDR2 is YFSETQ. The CDR3 here is CASSRTSGSGKNEQYF. The CDR3 DNA is TGCGCCAGCAGCCGGACTAGCGGGAGTGGTAAAAACGAGCAGTACTTC.

This clone has only one observation. The chain links TRBV7-2 to TRBJ1-1; maybe TRBD1 (6 bases). Germline CDR1 SGHTA, CDR2 FQGNSA. The ends were cut back, 5 bases at V and 0 bases at J, with 19 bases in the middle. There are 17 residues in the CDR3. The CDR3 here is CASSPSVGGRLNTEAFF. The CDR3 DNA follows: TGTGCCAGCAGCCCCAGTGTTGGGGGCCGATTGAACACTGAAGCTTTCTTT.

This clone was picked up a small number of times. The junction shows a germline mismatch at one end, possibly a read error. The chain has TRBV19 and TRBJ1-2; no definite D call. Germline V gene lookup returns CDR1 LNHDA and CDR2 SQIVND (reference sequence). The CDR3 extends over 11 amino acids. CDR3 protein: CASSTQRVRYF. The CDR3 DNA reads TGTGCCAGTAGTACCCAAAGGGTTCGGTACTTC.

The chain is built from TRBV27 and TRBJ2-2, with a possible D match to TRBD1 (6 bases). Trimming shortened V by 6 bases and J by 6 bases, and 14 bases separated the two germline ends. The CDR3 extends over 14 amino acids. Germline V gene lookup returns CDR1 MNHEY and CDR2 SMNVEV (reference sequence). For the CDR3, the DNA is TGTGCCAGCAGCGCCTACAGGGACGCCGGGGAGCTGTTTTTT. Protein sequence: CASSAYRDAGELFF.

This chain uses TRBV7-2 with TRBJ2-1; D is ambiguous. The CDR3 loop spans 12 amino acids. CDR1 is SGHTA and CDR2 is FQGNSA in the germline V gene. Trimming took off 1 base at V and 9 bases at J, with 7 bases between the two ends. The CDR3 region has the DNA TGTGCCAGCAGCTTAGGTCTCCCTGAGCAGTTCTTC. Protein: CASSLGLPEQFF. The entire variable domain, with the rest obtained from reference TRBV7-2 and TRBJ2-1, is as follows: GAGVSQSPSNKVTEKGKDVELRCDPISGHTALYWYRQSLGQGLEFLIYFQGNSAPDKSGLPSDRFSAERTGGSVSTLTIQRTQQEDSAVYLCASSLGLPEQFFGPGTRLTVL.

This clone was observed a single time. This sequence joins TRBV10-3 and TRBJ2-7, with D perhaps matching TRBD1 (6 bases). There are 17 residues in the CDR3. Trimming took 0 bases from V and 3 from J, leaving 18 bases between them. CDR1 and CDR2 from the germline V gene are ENHRY and SYGVKD. CDR3 amino acids: CAISESGPRGVIYEQYF. The CDR3 nucleotides are TGTGCCATCAGTGAGTCGGGGCCCAGGGGAGTCATCTACGAGCAGTACTTC.

The chain recombines TRBV19 with TRBJ2-5; 10 bases match TRBD2. Germline CDR1 LNHDA, CDR2 SQIVND (reference sequence). CDR3 length: 15 residues. With V trimmed by 2 bases and J by 5 bases, 5 bases remained unmatched. In DNA, the CDR3 is TGTGCCAGTAGTATACTAGCGGGAGCGCGGGAGACCCAGTACTTC. It codes for CASSILAGARETQYF.

The V call is TRBV19, the J call TRBJ1-2; TRBD1 matches 8 bases. J gave up 0 bases and V 6 bases, and 6 bases lay outside the gene matches. CDR1 is LNHDA, CDR2 SQIVND, per germline (reference sequence). CDR3 length equals 15 residues. The CDR3 DNA reads TGTGCCAGTAGCCAGACAGGGGCTACTAACTATGGCTACACCTTC. Encoded protein: CASSQTGATNYGYTF.

In regard to this clone: The germline gene is not matched at one end of the junction; a read error may be the cause. The CDR3 nucleotides are TGTGCTAGCAGCTTAAATCGGGCTAGCGGGGGGAACAATGAGCAGTTCTTC. It codes for CASSLNRASGGNNEQFF. V gene TRBV7-7 combines with J gene TRBJ2-1; 11 bases map to TRBD2. The CDR3 runs 17 residues. The germline V gene has CDR1 SSHAT and CDR2 FNYEAQ (reference sequence).

J is TRBJ2-7 and V is TRBV5-1; the D is unclear. The CDR3 length is 12 residues. Per germline, CDR1 SGHRS and CDR2 YFSETQ. V lost 4 bases, J lost 2 bases, and 7 bases lay in between. The CDR3 DNA reads as TGCGCCAGCAGCCCAGATACCTACGAGCAGTACTTC. It encodes CASSPDTYEQYF.

The rearrangement joins TRBV7-9 to TRBJ2-7; possible D gene TRBD1, 5 bases. The germline CDR1 and CDR2 sequences are SEHNR and FQNEAQ (reference sequence). V shed 1 base and J shed 1 base, with 8 bases lying between them. This CDR3 spans 14 amino acids. CDR3 sequence: CASSLETASYEQYF. CDR3 DNA: TGTGCCAGCAGCTTAGAGACAGCATCCTACGAGCAGTACTTC.